Listed below are T cell receptor beta chains from one sample, sequenced in a study of Ad26.COV2.S vaccination and SARS-CoV-2 variants. Data came from immunoSEQ multiplex PCR; TCRdb stores just in-frame clones and leaves some out. Among about 350,000 clones, 88% were seen once, and the ten largest hold 6.4%. The sample was peripheral blood, taken in a trial of Ad26.COV2.S vaccine versus placebo. The receptors were gathered from a person between 18 and 60 years old who received the Ad26.COV2.S COVID-19 vaccine or a placebo. Each CDR3 is given with its conserved first and last residue. A D gene is named only where the DNA matches it firmly. Size is omitted from some rows. Given values are once, few, many or a class for expanded clones.

>.|TRBJ2-2|few|TRBV3-1/TRBV3-2
CASSHPFGASTGELFF
TGTGCCAGCAGCCACCCATTTGGGGCTAGCACCGGGGAGCTGTTTTTT
>.|TRBJ1-1|.|TRBV6-4
CASSVKENTEAFF
TGTGCCAGCAGCGTAAAAGAGAACACTGAAGCTTTCTTT
>TRBD1|TRBJ1-3|.|TRBV11-2
CASSLAPRGHSSGNTIYF
TGTGCCAGCAGCTTGGCCCCGAGGGGGCATAGCTCTGGAAACACCATATATTTT
>TRBD1|TRBJ1-1|.|TRBV7-8
CASSPAGQGAGGTEAFF
TGTGCCAGCAGCCCAGCGGGACAGGGTGCGGGAGGCACTGAAGCTTTCTTT
>.|TRBJ2-5|.|TRBV9
CASSVIPGKETQYF
TGTGCCAGCAGCGTCATACCTGGAAAAGAGACCCAGTACTTC
>.|TRBJ1-6|.|TRBV5-5
CASSRDSPPLHF
TGTGCCAGCAGCCGGGACTCACCTCCCCTCCACTTT
>.|TRBJ2-3|.|TRBV9
CASSVGGSSYADTQYF
TGTGCCAGCAGCGTAGGGGGGAGCAGTTATGCAGATACGCAGTATTTT
>TRBD2|TRBJ2-2|.|TRBV7-3
CASSLSREVTGELFF
TGTGCCAGCAGCTTGTCCCGGGAGGTCACCGGGGAGCTGTTTTTT
>TRBD1|TRBJ1-5|.|TRBV3-1/TRBV3-2
CASSPGTGSHYSNQPQHF
TGTGCCAGCAGTCCAGGGACAGGGTCCCACTATAGCAATCAGCCCCAGCATTTT
>.|TRBJ2-2|.|TRBV12-3/TRBV12-4
CASSLGPAGELFF
TGTGCCAGCAGTTTGGGTCCGGCCGGGGAGCTGTTTTTT
>TRBD1|TRBJ2-2|.|TRBV11-3
CASSLRDSANTGELFF
TGTGCCAGCAGCTTACGGGACAGCGCGAACACCGGGGAGCTGTTTTTT
>.|TRBJ1-3|.|TRBV5-1
CASAELGGEYGNTIYF
TGCGCCAGCGCCGAGTTAGGGGGTGAATATGGAAACACCATATATTTT
>.|TRBJ1-3|.|TRBV5-1
CASSLVGSGNTIYF
TGCGCCAGCAGCTTGGTGGGCAGTGGAAACACCATATATTTT
>.|TRBJ2-7|.|TRBV6-2/TRBV6-3
CASSYSPPRVSYEQYF
TGTGCCAGCAGTTACTCTCCCCCCAGGGTATCCTACGAGCAGTACTTC
>.|TRBJ2-7|.|TRBV28
CASSLKQVDYEQYF
TGTGCCAGCAGTTTAAAGCAGGTCGACTACGAGCAGTACTTC
>.|TRBJ1-2|.|TRBV15
CATSRGGGGYGYTF
TGTGCCACCAGCAGAGGTGGGGGAGGCTATGGCTACACCTTC
>.|TRBJ1-2|once|TRBV19
CASSIKRNNGYTF
TGTGCCAGTAGTATAAAGAGGAATAATGGCTACACCTTC
>TRBD1|TRBJ1-2|.|TRBV5-4
CASSYSGTGFAYGYTF
TGTGCCAGCAGCTACTCCGGGACAGGGTTTGCGTATGGCTACACCTTC
>.|TRBJ2-2|few|TRBV7-6
CASSSGRGRNGELFF
TGTGCCAGCAGCTCGGGGCGGGGCAGAAACGGGGAGCTGTTTTTT
>.|TRBJ2-2|.|TRBV11-2
CASGIQARNTGELFF
TGTGCCAGCGGAATACAGGCCAGGAACACCGGGGAGCTGTTTTTT
>.|TRBJ2-7|.|TRBV5-8
CASSPGTSSYEQYF
TGTGCCAGCAGCCCAGGGACAAGTTCCTACGAGCAGTACTTC
>.|TRBJ2-1|few|TRBV12-3/TRBV12-4
CASSYLVGNEQFF
TGTGCCAGCAGTTACCTTGTGGGCAATGAGCAGTTCTTC
>.|TRBJ2-1|.|TRBV3-1/TRBV3-2
CASSQLSGQWFF
TGTGCCAGCAGCCAATTAAGCGGCCAATGGTTCTTC
>.|TRBJ1-2|.|TRBV2
CASRRTDNYGYTF
TGTGCCAGCAGAAGGACGGATAACTATGGCTACACCTTC
>.|TRBJ1-6|.|TRBV6-1
CASSVLRDFSDSPLHF
TGTGCCAGCAGTGTACTCCGAGACTTTAGCGATTCACCCCTCCACTTT
>.|TRBJ2-4|.|TRBV5-1
CASRVSEGVLAKNIQYF
TGCGCCAGCAGGGTCTCGGAGGGGGTTCTAGCCAAAAACATTCAGTACTTC
>.|TRBJ2-7|.|TRBV30
CAWSVGSSYEQYF
TGTGCCTGGAGTGTAGGGAGCTCCTACGAGCAGTACTTC
>.|TRBJ2-7|.|TRBV6-6
CASSYRPEGSTSEQYF
TGTGCCAGCAGTTACCGCCCCGAAGGTTCCACTAGCGAGCAGTACTTC
>.|TRBJ1-3|.|TRBV30
CAWSGLKFSGNTIYF
TGTGCCTGGAGTGGACTAAAATTCTCTGGAAACACCATATATTTT
>.|TRBJ2-5|.|TRBV12-3/TRBV12-4
CASSSGNQETQYF
TGTGCCAGCAGTTCGGGGAACCAAGAGACCCAGTACTTC
>.|TRBJ2-1|.|TRBV6-6
CASSYSPGEVDEQFF
TGTGCCAGCAGTTACAGCCCGGGAGAGGTTGATGAGCAGTTCTTC
>.|TRBJ2-6|.|TRBV4-2
CASSGDTGANVLTF
TGTGCCAGCAGCGGGGACACTGGGGCCAACGTCCTGACTTTC
>.|TRBJ2-7|.|TRBV3-1/TRBV3-2
CASSQALVGEQYF
TGTGCCAGCAGCCAAGCGCTAGTTGGGGAGCAGTACTTC
>TRBD2|TRBJ2-1|.|TRBV6-5
CASSRAGGDNEQFF
TGTGCCAGCAGTCGAGCGGGAGGAGACAATGAGCAGTTCTTC
>TRBD2|TRBJ2-3|.|TRBV9
CASSKIAGGPDTQYF
TGTGCCAGCAGCAAAATAGCGGGAGGGCCTGATACGCAGTATTTT
>.|TRBJ2-3|.|TRBV7-8
CASSRRVGTDTQYF
TGTGCCAGCAGCCGACGGGTTGGCACAGATACGCAGTATTTT
>TRBD1|TRBJ1-5|.|TRBV2
CASRGTVSNQPQHF
TGTGCCAGCAGGGGGACAGTTAGCAATCAGCCCCAGCATTTT
>.|TRBJ2-5|.|TRBV28
CASSFQGKETQYF
TGTGCCAGCAGTTTTCAGGGGAAAGAGACCCAGTACTTC
>.|TRBJ1-5|.|TRBV18
CASSTDRWGYQPQHF
TGTGCCAGCTCAACGGACCGGTGGGGCTATCAGCCCCAGCATTTT
>.|TRBJ2-3|few|TRBV5-5
CASSQSGGGTDTQYF
TGTGCCAGCAGCCAGAGTGGGGGCGGCACAGATACGCAGTATTTT
>TRBD2|TRBJ2-1|once|TRBV24-1
CATSGSGRHEQFF
TGTGCCACCAGTGGTAGCGGGAGGCATGAGCAGTTCTTC
>.|TRBJ1-4|.|TRBV13
CASSSTVTNEKLFF
TGTGCCAGCAGCTCGACGGTAACTAATGAAAAACTGTTTTTT